This TCR beta chain appears in the sequencing data of a study of blood T cell repertoires in COVID-19. Residents of about two dozen US areas, aged about 18 to 95 years, made up the participants. Some clones are missing from TCRdb's copy, which holds only in-frame ones; the method was immunoSEQ multiplex PCR. The table lists approximately 440,000 clones, 90% of them singletons. The TCR comes from a man aged 18-30 years who had recovered from COVID-19. The sequenced sample consisted of PBMCs or T cells enriched from blood (not recorded which).

The CDR3 nucleotides are TGTGCCAGCAGCCACGGGACCGGGACAGGGGGCCTTTTGGTTCCCGAGCAGTACTTC. Translation: CASSHGTGTGGLLVPEQYF. The genes are TRBV11-3 and TRBJ2-7; 12 bases fit TRBD1. The CDR3 is 19 residues long. Germline CDR1 and CDR2: SGHNT and YENEEA. V lost 5 bases, J lost 6 bases, and 20 bases stayed unmatched.